This T cell receptor (beta chain) was retrieved from a study of T cell responses to AZD1222 COVID-19 vaccine. Study-wide context: Pooled samples include second doses given at about 4 or 12 weeks. Overall study findings and caveats: The breadth and depth of Spike-specific TCRs increased once two AZD1222 doses had been given.

Trimming took off 5 bases at V and 1 base at J, with 15 bases between the two ends. The CDR3 is 15 amino acids. Germline CDR1 LGHDT, CDR2 YNNKEL (reference sequence). TCRdb's copy holds only in-frame clones and misses some; the assay was immunoSEQ multiplex PCR. The data show over 95,000 clones, with about 89% seen just once and over 6.5% held by the top ten. This clone was detected only once. Its cognate antigen is unknown. The chain links TRBV3-1 (or the pseudogene TRBV3-2) to TRBJ2-7, with D unresolved. This sample comprised peripheral blood, obtained on day 0 of AZD1222 vaccination. This TCR was recovered from an adult in good health. The CDR3 sequence: CASSLGQINSYEQYF. CDR3 nucleotide sequence: TGTGCCAGCAGCTTGGGCCAAATCAATTCCTACGAGCAGTACTTC.